This T cell receptor beta chain was found in a study of blood T cells in healthy people across ages. Study-wide results and limits: It was held that diversity estimates obtained from one million T cells represented underestimates.

To note about this clonotype: Antigen specificity is unknown.

The use of a sample-barcoded 5' primer and a J-beta primer mix characterized a second PCR of roughly 6 to 12 cycles. One entry per CDR3 protein, called by TCRdb with MiXCR from the 5' RACE reads. Of over a million distinct CDR3 sequences listed, 40% to 50% were seen once; the top ten hold 18%. The CDR3 is 12 amino acids. The V end lost 8 bases, the J end lost 1 base, and 9 bases lay between the germline ends. This chain joins TRBV12-3 or TRBV12-4 and TRBJ2-7; D is tentatively TRBD1 or TRBD2 (5 bases each). Source material: blood. This TCR derives from a woman aged 55-69 years in good health. CDR3 nucleotides: TGTGCCAGCGAGGGGCGTTCCTACGAGCAGTACTTC. This codes for CASEGRSYEQYF.